This T cell receptor (beta chain) was recorded in a study of T-cell memory formation after mild COVID-19. Background on the study: There were largely donor-specific TCR clusters. Study-wide points: Contracting clones from day 15 to 85 showed balanced CD4/CD8; later expanders favored CD4+. Proof of SARS-CoV-2 specificity was absent for the second-wave clones that crested on day 37.

The authors produced TCR alpha and TCR beta cDNA libraries with sample barcodes and UMIs by 5'RACE using constant-segment primers. Each CDR3 protein is one row after TCRdb ran MiXCR on the 5' RACE reads. The sample holds about 280,000 distinct CDR3 sequences, 8% to 9% seen once. V lost 10 bases, J lost 5 bases, and 15 bases lay in between. Germline values: CDR1 ENHRY, CDR2 SYGVKD. There are 13 residues in the CDR3. This clonotype occurred a few times. The antigen is unknown. V is TRBV10-3 and J is TRBJ1-5, with a weak D call TRBD1 (6 bases). Material for sequencing was PBMCs or a T cell subset sorted from them (not recorded which). The clonotype was recovered from a man aged 18 to 30 who had mild COVID-19 (a few samples of this study predate the infection). Cell type and time point are not known. The CDR3 sequence: CATRNRADQPQHF. CDR3 coding DNA: TGTGCCACCCGGAACAGGGCTGATCAGCCCCAGCATTTT.